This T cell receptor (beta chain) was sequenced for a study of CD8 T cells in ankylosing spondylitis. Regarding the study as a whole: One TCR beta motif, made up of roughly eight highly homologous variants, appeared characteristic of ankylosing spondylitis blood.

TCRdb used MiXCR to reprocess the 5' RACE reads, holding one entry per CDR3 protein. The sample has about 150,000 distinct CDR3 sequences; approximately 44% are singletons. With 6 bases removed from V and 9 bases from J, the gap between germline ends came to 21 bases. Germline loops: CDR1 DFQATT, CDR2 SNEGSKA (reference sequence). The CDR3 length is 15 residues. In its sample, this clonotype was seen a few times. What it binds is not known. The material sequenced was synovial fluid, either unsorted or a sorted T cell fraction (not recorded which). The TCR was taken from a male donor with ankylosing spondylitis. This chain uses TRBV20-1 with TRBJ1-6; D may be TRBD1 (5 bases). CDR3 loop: CSASDRVRDTSPLHF. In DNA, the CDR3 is TGCAGTGCCTCAGATCGGGTCAGGGATACTTCACCCCTCCACTTT.